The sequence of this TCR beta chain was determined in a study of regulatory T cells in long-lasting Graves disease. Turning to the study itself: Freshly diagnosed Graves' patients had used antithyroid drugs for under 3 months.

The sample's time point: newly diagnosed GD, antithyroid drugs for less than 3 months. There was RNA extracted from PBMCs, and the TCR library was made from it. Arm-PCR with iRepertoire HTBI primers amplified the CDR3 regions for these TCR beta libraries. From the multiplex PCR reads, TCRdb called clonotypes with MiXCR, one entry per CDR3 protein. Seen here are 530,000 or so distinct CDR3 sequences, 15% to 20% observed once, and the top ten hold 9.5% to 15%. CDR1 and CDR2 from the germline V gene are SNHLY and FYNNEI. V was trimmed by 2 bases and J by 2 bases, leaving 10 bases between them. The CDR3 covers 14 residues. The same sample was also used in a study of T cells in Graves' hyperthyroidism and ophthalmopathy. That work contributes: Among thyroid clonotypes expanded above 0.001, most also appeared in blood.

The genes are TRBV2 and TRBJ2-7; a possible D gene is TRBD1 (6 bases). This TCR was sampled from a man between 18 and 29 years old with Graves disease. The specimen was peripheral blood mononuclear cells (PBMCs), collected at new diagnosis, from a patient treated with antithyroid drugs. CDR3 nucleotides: TGTGCCAGCAGTGAACAGGGGTCTACCTACGAGCAGTACTTC. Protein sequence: CASSEQGSTYEQYF.